Shown below are 11 T cell receptor beta chains from a single sample sequenced in a study of vaccination and CD4 T cells after COVID-19. These TCRs are of unknown antigen specificity. At the Johns Hopkins FTIC core, DNA taken from cultured CD4+ T cells was sequenced by way of the Oncomine TCR Beta short-read assay. Via MiXCR, TCRdb re-called the PCR reads, giving one row per CDR3 protein. This sample has roughly 12,000 distinct CDR3 sequences, with 58% found just once. Stated treatment: roughly nine-day PBMC culture with coronavirus spike peptide pools or control peptides (ViraFEST assay). Sequencing was performed on CD4+ T cells from blood, cultured in vitro. The receptors originated from a human donor who had recovered from COVID-19.

The V gene is TRBV28, the J gene TRBJ1-5, with no clear D. This CDR3 spans 14 amino acids. CDR1 and CDR2 (germline): MDHEN, SYDVKM. V was shortened by 6 bases and J by 0 bases, with 9 bases between the two germline ends. CDR3: CASRGPYSNQPQHF. In nucleotides, the CDR3 is TGTGCCAGCAGGGGCCCGTATAGCAATCAGCCCCAGCATTTT.

In regard to this clonotype: A junction boundary mismatches the germline segment, possibly from a read error. The gene calls are TRBV18 and TRBJ1-2; a possible D gene is TRBD1 (5 bases). Germline CDR1 and CDR2: KGHSH and LQKENI. This CDR3 region has 15 residues. The DNA for the CDR3 is TGTGCCAGCTCACCAGCAGGGAAGTCTAATTATGGCTACACCTTC. Translating gives CASSPAGKSNYGYTF.

Sample share makes this clonotype medium-sized. This CDR3 reads CASSLAASGKGYEQYF. CDR3 nucleotides: TGTGCCAGCAGCTTGGCCGCTAGCGGGAAGGGTTACGAGCAGTACTTC. The chain employs TRBV5-5 and TRBJ2-7; 9 bases fit TRBD2. This CDR3 has 16 residues. The V gene end was trimmed by 0 bases and the J gene end by 4 bases; junction bases not matched to a gene: 8. The germline CDR1 and CDR2 sequences are SGHKS and YYEKEE (reference sequence).

V usage is TRBV6-5 and J usage is TRBJ2-3, with TRBD2 matching over 9 bases. This CDR3 spans 17 amino acids. V trimming: 0 bases; J trimming: 6 bases; junction bases outside the gene matches: 10. From germline, CDR1 is MNHEY and CDR2 SVGAGI. The CDR3 DNA reads TGTGCCAGCAGTTACTCTACTGGCGGGAGGGCCGCGGATACGCAGTATTTT. The encoded protein is CASSYSTGGRAADTQYF.

This clonotype is a singleton in its sample. The chain joins TRBV24-1 to TRBJ2-5, with 8 bases identical to TRBD1. The V and J ends lost 5 bases and 5 bases, in that order; junction bases with no gene match: 9. From germline, CDR1 is KGHDR and CDR2 SFDVKD. The CDR3 covers 15 residues. CDR3 bases: TGTGCCACCAGTGGCGCGACAGGGGTCTTGGAGACCCAGTACTTC. Translation: CATSGATGVLETQYF.

The rearrangement joins TRBV20-1 to TRBJ2-1; possibly TRBD1 for D (5 bases). Germline lookup yields CDR1 DFQATT and CDR2 SNEGSKA (reference sequence). There are 14 residues in the CDR3. V dropped 6 bases and J dropped 6 bases, with 18 bases sitting between them. This chain's CDR3 is CSALRWADTNEQFF. CDR3 in DNA: TGCAGTGCATTAAGATGGGCGGACACCAATGAGCAGTTCTTC.

The V gene is TRBV28, the J gene TRBJ2-7; D not certain. The germline CDR1 and CDR2 sequences are MDHEN and SYDVKM. V was pared by 8 bases and J by 4 bases, with 15 bases between. This CDR3 is built from 13 residues. The CDR3 here is CASGERAVYEQYF. DNA for the CDR3: TGTGCCAGCGGGGAACGGGCGGTTTACGAGCAGTACTTC.

This clonotype occurred a few times. The J gene is TRBJ1-1, the V gene TRBV6-1, with 12 nucleotides matching TRBD1. This CDR3 is 17 amino acids long. Germline lookup yields CDR1 MNHNS and CDR2 SASEGT. Trimming took 3 bases from V and 0 from J; bases not matched to a gene: 5. CDR3 amino acids: CASSEGQGAPMNTEAFF. In nucleotides, the CDR3 is TGTGCCAGCAGTGAGGGACAGGGGGCACCCATGAACACTGAAGCTTTCTTT.

This clonotype was detected a few times. The chain is built from TRBV20-1 and TRBJ2-7; unclear D gene. Germline V gives CDR1 DFQATT, CDR2 SNEGSKA (reference sequence). Trimming left V 5 bases short and J 3 bases short, with 14 bases between. The CDR3 has 13 amino acids. The CDR3: CSAAHTTDYEQYF. DNA for the CDR3: TGCAGTGCTGCACATACCACGGACTACGAGCAGTACTTC.

This chain links TRBV20-1 with TRBJ2-1, with 9 nucleotides matching TRBD2. J was trimmed by 8 bases and V by 0 bases; bases with no gene match: 8. CDR3 length equals 15 residues. The germline V gene encodes CDR1 DFQATT and CDR2 SNEGSKA (reference sequence). The CDR3 nucleotides are TGCAGTGCTAGAGATCCCTCGGCTAGCGGGGATGAGCAGTTCTTC. Its protein is CSARDPSASGDEQFF.

By frequency in the sample, this clonotype is medium-sized. V gene TRBV20-1 combines with J gene TRBJ2-3; 10 nucleotides line up with TRBD2. Germline assignment: CDR1 DFQATT and CDR2 SNEGSKA (reference sequence). V lost 5 bases and J lost 5; bases outside the gene matches: 4. The CDR3 totals 13 residues. The CDR3: CSAGGTSEDTQYF. CDR3 in DNA: TGCAGTGCTGGCGGGACTAGCGAAGATACGCAGTATTTT.